The rows below give T cell receptor beta chains drawn from one sample of a study of blood T cell repertoires in COVID-19. Only in-frame clones appear in the TCRdb table, and some are missing; sequencing was by immunoSEQ multiplex PCR. This table holds about 420,000 clones, roughly 90% found once. Specimen: peripheral blood. These receptors all come from a man between 18 and 29 years old with COVID-19, enrolled during active disease. Each CDR3 is given with its conserved first and last residue. Each record gives: CDR3 length, clone size, J gene, D gene, V gene, CDR3 protein, CDR3 DNA. The D gene is left open where the match is weak. The size field is filled for only some rows; it gives once, few, many or a size class.

length: 16
size: -
J: TRBJ2-2
D: TRBD2
V: TRBV18
CDR3: CASSPISGSNTGELFF
DNA: TGTGCCAGCTCACCAATTAGCGGGTCTAACACCGGGGAGCTGTTTTTT

length: 16
size: -
J: TRBJ1-5
D: -
V: TRBV15
CDR3: CATSRDSGRENQPQHF
DNA: TGTGCCACCAGCAGAGATTCGGGACGGGAGAATCAGCCCCAGCATTTT

length: 15
size: -
J: TRBJ2-1
D: TRBD2
V: TRBV2
CDR3: CASSGLAGLYNEQFF
DNA: TGTGCCAGCAGTGGTCTAGCGGGGCTATACAATGAGCAGTTCTTC

length: 21
size: -
J: TRBJ2-6
D: -
V: TRBV21-1
CDR3: CASSKVRFRRDTFSGANVLTF
DNA: TGTGCCAGCAGCAAAGTAAGATTTCGCCGGGACACATTCTCTGGGGCCAACGTCCTGACTTTC

length: 19
size: -
J: TRBJ1-2
D: -
V: TRBV21-1
CDR3: CASSKDLSGTGNFNYGYTF
DNA: TGTGCCAGCAGCAAAGACCTCTCCGGGACAGGGAATTTTAACTATGGCTACACCTTC

length: 13
size: -
J: TRBJ2-2
D: -
V: TRBV3-1/TRBV3-2
CDR3: CASSHPITGELFF
DNA: TGTGCCAGCAGCCACCCCATCACCGGGGAGCTGTTTTTT

length: 15
size: -
J: TRBJ1-6
D: -
V: TRBV2
CDR3: CASTETMTGSSPLHF
DNA: TGTGCCAGCACCGAAACTATGACAGGATCTTCACCCCTCCACTTT

length: 13
size: -
J: TRBJ2-5
D: -
V: TRBV2
CDR3: CASSDLTEETQYF
DNA: TGTGCCAGCAGTGATTTAACAGAAGAGACCCAGTACTTC

length: 14
size: -
J: TRBJ2-2
D: -
V: TRBV5-1
CDR3: CASSVGGSTGELFF
DNA: TGCGCCAGCAGCGTTGGCGGGTCGACCGGGGAGCTGTTTTTT

length: 12
size: -
J: TRBJ1-2
D: TRBD1
V: TRBV5-1
CDR3: CASSLDRGGYTF
DNA: TGCGCCAGCAGCCTCGACAGGGGAGGATACACCTTC

length: 19
size: once
J: TRBJ2-6
D: -
V: TRBV7-8
CDR3: CASSLAVWARGSGANVLTF
DNA: TGTGCCAGCAGCTTAGCGGTTTGGGCTAGGGGCTCTGGGGCCAACGTCCTGACTTTC

length: 13
size: -
J: TRBJ1-2
D: -
V: TRBV19
CDR3: CASSSTGIYGYTF
DNA: TGTGCCAGTAGTTCAACAGGAATCTATGGCTACACCTTC

length: 16
size: few
J: TRBJ1-6
D: TRBD1
V: TRBV5-4
CDR3: CASSSRLQGTRSPLHF
DNA: TGTGCCAGCAGCTCTAGGTTACAGGGGACGCGGTCACCCCTCCACTTT

length: 13
size: -
J: TRBJ1-1
D: -
V: TRBV5-1
CDR3: CASRQEVNTEAFF
DNA: TGCGCCAGCCGACAGGAGGTGAACACTGAAGCTTTCTTT

length: 14
size: -
J: TRBJ2-7
D: TRBD1
V: TRBV6-5
CDR3: CASSLRDRGDEQYF
DNA: TGTGCCAGCAGTCTCCGGGACAGGGGGGACGAGCAGTACTTC

length: 16
size: few
J: TRBJ2-3
D: TRBD1
V: TRBV4-1
CDR3: CASSQEWRQGSDTQYF
DNA: TGCGCCAGCAGCCAAGAATGGAGACAGGGATCAGATACGCAGTATTTT

length: 14
size: -
J: TRBJ2-1
D: -
V: TRBV6-6
CDR3: CASRQLSSYNEQFF
DNA: TGTGCCAGCAGACAGTTAAGCTCCTACAATGAGCAGTTCTTC

length: 14
size: -
J: TRBJ1-1
D: -
V: TRBV6-5
CDR3: CASSYFGQSLGAFF
DNA: TGTGCCAGCAGTTACTTCGGACAGTCTCTAGGAGCTTTCTTT

length: 12
size: -
J: TRBJ2-1
D: -
V: TRBV6-5
CDR3: CASSRTSNEQFF
DNA: TGTGCCAGCAGCCGAACTAGCAATGAGCAGTTCTTC

length: 14
size: -
J: TRBJ1-1
D: TRBD1
V: TRBV5-6
CDR3: CASSYNRGDTEAFF
DNA: TGTGCCAGCAGCTACAACAGGGGTGACACTGAAGCTTTCTTT

length: 18
size: -
J: TRBJ2-1
D: TRBD2
V: TRBV5-4
CDR3: CASSLERASGGAGNEQFF
DNA: TGTGCCAGCAGCTTGGAGAGGGCTAGCGGGGGGGCAGGTAATGAGCAGTTCTTC

length: 13
size: -
J: TRBJ2-7
D: -
V: TRBV5-1
CDR3: CASSLDLADEQYF
DNA: TGCGCCAGCAGCTTGGACCTTGCGGACGAGCAGTACTTC

length: 14
size: -
J: TRBJ2-1
D: -
V: TRBV4-2
CDR3: CASSQEGGYNEQFF
DNA: TGTGCCAGCAGCCAAGAAGGAGGTTACAATGAGCAGTTCTTC

length: 11
size: -
J: TRBJ2-1
D: -
V: TRBV27
CDR3: CASSHGITQFF
DNA: TGTGCCAGCAGTCACGGGATTACCCAGTTCTTC

length: 16
size: -
J: TRBJ2-3
D: TRBD1
V: TRBV9
CDR3: CASSAGTGASTDTQYF
DNA: TGTGCCAGCAGCGCCGGGACAGGGGCTAGCACAGATACGCAGTATTTT

length: 16
size: -
J: TRBJ2-1
D: TRBD2
V: TRBV5-6
CDR3: CASSFSPGGADNEQFF
DNA: TGTGCCAGCAGCTTTTCTCCGGGAGGAGCTGACAATGAGCAGTTCTTC

length: 13
size: -
J: TRBJ1-2
D: -
V: TRBV6-6
CDR3: CASRGREIYGYTF
DNA: TGTGCCAGCCGCGGGCGGGAGATCTATGGCTACACCTTC

length: 14
size: -
J: TRBJ1-3
D: -
V: TRBV29-1
CDR3: CSVEDTLAGNTIYF
DNA: TGCAGCGTCGAGGACACCCTAGCTGGAAACACCATATATTTT

length: 13
size: -
J: TRBJ2-7
D: -
V: TRBV10-2
CDR3: CASSDGQHYEQYF
DNA: TGCGCCAGCAGTGATGGACAGCACTACGAGCAGTACTTC

length: 14
size: -
J: TRBJ2-1
D: TRBD2
V: TRBV5-1
CDR3: CASSAGLAHHEQFF
DNA: TGCGCCAGCAGCGCGGGACTAGCGCATCATGAGCAGTTCTTC

length: 16
size: -
J: TRBJ1-1
D: -
V: TRBV11-2
CDR3: CASSSLKGTRDTEAFF
DNA: TGTGCCAGCAGTTCGCTAAAGGGGACTAGGGACACTGAAGCTTTCTTT

length: 17
size: -
J: TRBJ2-6
D: TRBD1
V: TRBV5-4
CDR3: CASRVGTGGSGANVLTF
DNA: TGTGCCAGCAGGGTGGGGACAGGTGGGTCTGGGGCCAACGTCCTGACTTTC

length: 17
size: -
J: TRBJ2-2
D: -
V: TRBV7-9
CDR3: CASSLAQGTPNTGELFF
DNA: TGTGCCAGCAGCTTAGCTCAGGGGACCCCGAACACCGGGGAGCTGTTTTTT

length: 16
size: -
J: TRBJ2-1
D: TRBD1
V: TRBV6-1
CDR3: CASSEWGGTGGNEQFF
DNA: TGTGCCAGCAGTGAATGGGGCGGGACAGGGGGCAATGAGCAGTTCTTC

length: 16
size: -
J: TRBJ2-1
D: TRBD2
V: TRBV11-3
CDR3: CASSLRDSGSYNEQFF
DNA: TGTGCCAGCAGCTTGAGGGATAGCGGGTCCTACAATGAGCAGTTCTTC

length: 17
size: -
J: TRBJ1-1
D: TRBD1
V: TRBV4-1
CDR3: CASSRLVRRQGRTEAFF
DNA: TGCGCCAGCAGCCGCCTTGTCCGTCGACAGGGTCGGACTGAAGCTTTCTTT

length: 14
size: -
J: TRBJ1-6
D: -
V: TRBV19
CDR3: CASSIYGRNSPLHF
DNA: TGTGCCAGTAGTATATACGGCAGGAATTCACCCCTCCACTTT

length: 14
size: -
J: TRBJ1-6
D: TRBD1
V: TRBV18
CDR3: CASSIQGDNSPLHF
DNA: TGTGCCAGCTCAATACAGGGGGATAATTCACCCCTCCACTTT

length: 15
size: -
J: TRBJ2-3
D: -
V: TRBV5-1
CDR3: CASSEQGASTDTQYF
DNA: TGCGCCAGCAGCGAACAGGGTGCGAGCACAGATACGCAGTATTTT

length: 15
size: -
J: TRBJ2-5
D: TRBD2
V: TRBV9
CDR3: CASSVGAGTRETQYF
DNA: TGTGCCAGCAGCGTAGGAGCGGGAACTCGGGAGACCCAGTACTTC

length: 13
size: -
J: TRBJ1-2
D: -
V: TRBV18
CDR3: CASSPGGVRGYTF
DNA: TGTGCCAGCTCACCCGGCGGGGTCAGAGGCTACACCTTC

length: 14
size: -
J: TRBJ2-3
D: TRBD2
V: TRBV5-1
CDR3: CASGLAGGTDTQYF
DNA: TGCGCCAGCGGGTTAGCGGGGGGCACAGATACGCAGTATTTT

length: 14
size: -
J: TRBJ2-1
D: TRBD1
V: TRBV9
CDR3: CASSGGQGLFRLFF
DNA: TGTGCCAGCAGCGGAGGACAGGGCCTTTTTCGGTTGTTCTTC

length: 17
size: -
J: TRBJ1-2
D: TRBD1
V: TRBV18
CDR3: CASSPGVLRQGSYGYTF
DNA: TGTGCCAGCTCACCAGGGGTACTTCGACAGGGGTCCTATGGCTACACCTTC

length: 17
size: -
J: TRBJ2-7
D: -
V: TRBV5-1
CDR3: CASSLGVPDRRSYEQYF
DNA: TGCGCCAGCAGCTTGGGAGTCCCCGACAGGCGCTCCTACGAGCAGTACTTC

length: 11
size: -
J: TRBJ2-1
D: -
V: TRBV20-1
CDR3: CSATLYNEQFF
DNA: TGCAGTGCTACCCTCTACAATGAGCAGTTCTTC

length: 14
size: -
J: TRBJ2-1
D: -
V: TRBV5-1
CDR3: CASREMGEMDEQFF
DNA: TGCGCCAGCAGGGAAATGGGAGAGATGGATGAGCAGTTCTTC

length: 16
size: -
J: TRBJ2-3
D: TRBD2
V: TRBV3-1/TRBV3-2
CDR3: CASSYYSGGAGDTQYF
DNA: TGTGCCAGCAGTTACTATAGCGGGGGGGCGGGAGATACGCAGTATTTT

length: 16
size: -
J: TRBJ2-2
D: TRBD2
V: TRBV2
CDR3: CASIRGTSGRAGELFF
DNA: TGTGCCAGCATAAGAGGGACTAGCGGGAGGGCCGGGGAGCTGTTTTTT

length: 15
size: -
J: TRBJ2-5
D: -
V: TRBV7-3
CDR3: CASSLYVGEAETQYF
DNA: TGTGCCAGCAGCTTATACGTCGGAGAGGCAGAGACCCAGTACTTC

length: 16
size: -
J: TRBJ2-7
D: TRBD1
V: TRBV11-3
CDR3: CASSLGGQGDGYEQYF
DNA: TGTGCCAGCAGCTTAGGAGGACAGGGGGACGGCTACGAGCAGTACTTC

length: 15
size: -
J: TRBJ2-1
D: TRBD2
V: TRBV19
CDR3: CASSISSGGFNEQFF
DNA: TGTGCCAGTAGTATCTCTAGCGGGGGGTTTAATGAGCAGTTCTTC

length: 13
size: -
J: TRBJ1-1
D: -
V: TRBV12-3/TRBV12-4
CDR3: CASSFGQNTEAFF
DNA: TGTGCCAGCAGTTTCGGACAGAACACTGAAGCTTTCTTT

length: 13
size: -
J: TRBJ1-1
D: -
V: TRBV3-1/TRBV3-2
CDR3: CASSPTGRTEAFF
DNA: TGTGCCAGCAGCCCAACAGGGCGAACTGAAGCTTTCTTT

length: 15
size: -
J: TRBJ2-7
D: TRBD2
V: TRBV6-5
CDR3: CASIAGGLGAYEQYF
DNA: TGTGCCAGCATTGCGGGAGGGTTAGGGGCCTACGAGCAGTACTTC

length: 14
size: -
J: TRBJ2-7
D: -
V: TRBV7-9
CDR3: CASSLQAGSYEQYF
DNA: TGTGCCAGCAGCTTACAGGCGGGATCCTACGAGCAGTACTTC

length: 15
size: -
J: TRBJ2-1
D: -
V: TRBV6-5
CDR3: CASRKPGLQYNEQFF
DNA: TGTGCCAGCAGGAAACCAGGACTGCAGTACAATGAGCAGTTCTTC

length: 11
size: once
J: TRBJ2-7
D: -
V: TRBV9
CDR3: CASSDHYEQYF
DNA: TGTGCCAGCAGCGATCACTACGAGCAGTACTTC

length: 15
size: once
J: TRBJ2-2
D: TRBD1
V: TRBV7-9
CDR3: CASSAQGRGTGELFF
DNA: TGTGCCAGCAGCGCACAGGGGCGAGGGACCGGGGAGCTGTTTTTT

length: 13
size: -
J: TRBJ1-2
D: TRBD1
V: TRBV2
CDR3: CASALGDSYGYTF
DNA: TGTGCCAGCGCCCTCGGGGACAGCTATGGCTACACCTTC